Below are 29 T cell receptor beta chains sequenced from a single sample in a study of OX40 agonist ivuxolimab in advanced cancers. Profiled with immunoSEQ multiplex PCR; TCRdb holds only in-frame clones, not every one. In the table there are tens of thousands of clones, under 85% of which are singletons. The sequencing used CD4+ or CD8+ T cells sorted from blood, collected in a trial of the OX40 agonist ivuxolimab. These TCRs come from an adult with an advanced solid tumor such as melanoma, head and neck, liver or kidney cancer.

This chain uses TRBV30 with TRBJ1-1; D perhaps matches TRBD1 (6 bases). Trimming pared 2 bases from V and 8 bases from J, leaving 12 bases between. Germline values: CDR1 GTSNPN, CDR2 SVGIG (reference sequence). The CDR3 consists of 12 residues. For the CDR3, the DNA is TGTGCCTGGAGTCAATATCAGGGGGAAGCTTTCTTT. Residues: CAWSQYQGEAFF.

The DNA for the CDR3 is TGTGCCAGCAGCGCCCCCCCCCAGCTGGGTGAAGCTTTCTTT. It translates to CASSAPPQLGEAFF. This chain uses TRBV5-6 with TRBJ1-1, with D unresolved. Germline CDR1 is SGHDT and CDR2 is YYEEEE. The CDR3 is 14 amino acids. Trimming pared 4 bases from V and 7 bases from J, leaving 17 bases between.

V and J are TRBV7-8 and TRBJ1-2; the D gene is possibly TRBD1 (5 bases). Germline lookup yields CDR1 SGHVS and CDR2 FQNEAQ. Trimming stripped 1 base from V and 8 bases from J, with 14 bases between. This CDR3 region has 14 residues. In DNA, the CDR3 is TGTGCCAGCAGCTTAGGGCAGTCAGGGTGGGGCTACACCTTC. Its translation: CASSLGQSGWGYTF.

This clone was seen a few times. The chain couples TRBV30 to TRBJ1-1; no firm D call. Germline V CDR1 and CDR2: GTSNPN, SVGIG (reference sequence). This CDR3 region has 14 residues. Trimming took off 3 bases at V and 1 base at J, with 12 bases between the two ends. CDR3 nucleotide sequence: TGTGCCTGGAGCGGCGAGTGGTCGAACACTGAAGCTTTCTTT. It translates to CAWSGEWSNTEAFF.

V usage is TRBV7-2 and J usage is TRBJ2-5, with TRBD2 matching 8 bases. Germline CDR1 SGHTA, CDR2 FQGNSA. With 1 base clipped from V and 4 bases from J, the junction kept 2 bases outside the gene matches. The CDR3 contains 14 residues. CDR3 sequence reads: CASSLDSGRETQYF. DNA for the CDR3: TGTGCCAGCAGCTTAGACAGCGGGAGAGAGACCCAGTACTTC. Full variable domain (remainder filled in from reference TRBV7-2 and TRBJ2-5): GAGVSQSPSNKVTEKGKDVELRCDPISGHTALYWYRQSLGQGLEFLIYFQGNSAPDKSGLPSDRFSAERTGGSVSTLTIQRTQQEDSAVYLCASSLDSGRETQYFGPGTRLLVL.

This chain links TRBV19 with TRBJ2-5; D might be TRBD1 (5 bases). From germline, CDR1 is LNHDA and CDR2 SQIVND (reference sequence). The CDR3 loop spans 15 amino acids. Trimming left V 1 base short and J 5 bases short, with 14 bases between. The CDR3 bases are TGTGCCAGTAGTATAGCCCCAGGGTTAGGGGAGACCCAGTACTTC. It encodes CASSIAPGLGETQYF. Full variable domain (missing parts from reference TRBV19 and TRBJ2-5): DGGITQSPKYLFRKEGQNVTLSCEQNLNHDAMYWYRQDPGQGLRLIYYSQIVNDFQKGDIAEGYSVSREKKESFPLTVTSAQKNPTAFYLCASSIAPGLGETQYFGPGTRLLVL.

The chain combines TRBV7-2 with TRBJ2-5, with D possibly being TRBD2 (6 bases). The CDR3 spans 15 residues. Trimming took off 2 bases at V and 5 bases at J, with 15 bases between the two ends. Germline assignment: CDR1 SGHTA and CDR2 FQGNSA. The CDR3 sequence is CASSLTRDPGETQYF. The DNA for the CDR3 is TGTGCCAGCAGCTTAACGCGGGACCCAGGGGAGACCCAGTACTTC.

The chain recombines TRBV27 with TRBJ1-2; D is undetermined. This CDR3 region has 13 residues. V lost 2 bases and J lost 7, with 11 bases in between. Germline loops: CDR1 MNHEY, CDR2 SMNVEV (reference sequence). The CDR3 is CASSLRGMSGYTF. CDR3 nucleotides: TGTGCCAGCAGTTTACGAGGGATGAGTGGCTACACCTTC.

The chain has TRBV7-2 and TRBJ2-7; TRBD1 is a possible D gene (6 bases). The CDR3 is 15 amino acids. Between the trimmed V and J ends, which lost 1 base and 3 bases, there was a span of 13 bases. Germline CDR1 SGHTA, CDR2 FQGNSA. CDR3: CASSLVWQGNYEQYV. CDR3 DNA sequence: TGTGCCAGCAGCTTAGTATGGCAGGGGAACTACGAGCAGTACGTC.

The chain links TRBV19 to TRBJ1-5; D not certain. The CDR3 length is 12 residues. Trimming removed 6 bases at V and 0 bases at J, with 3 bases between. Germline lookup yields CDR1 LNHDA and CDR2 SQIVND (reference sequence). CDR3 DNA: TGTGCCAGTAGCTTTAGCAATCAGCCCCAGCATTTT. This codes for CASSFSNQPQHF.

The CDR3 nucleotides read TGCAGCGTTGACGCAGGGGGCGCGAACACCATATATTTT. This codes for CSVDAGGANTIYF. The chain uses TRBV29-1 and TRBJ1-3; 8 nucleotides line up with TRBD1. The CDR3 loop spans 13 amino acids. The ends lost 3 bases at V and 7 bases at J; junction bases unmatched: 5. The germline CDR1 and CDR2 sequences are SQVTM and ANQGSEA.

The table lists this clone with a count of one. The chain employs TRBV7-6 and TRBJ2-7; a possible D gene is TRBD1 (6 bases). CDR1 SGHVS and CDR2 FNYEAQ come from the germline V gene. The ends were cut back, 3 bases at V and 6 bases at J, with 9 bases in the middle. The length of the CDR3 is 12 residues. The CDR3 DNA sequence: TGTGCCAGCAGCTTCCAGGGGAGCGAGCAGTACTTC. It specifies CASSFQGSEQYF.

In this sample, this clone turned up a few times. This chain joins TRBV11-2 and TRBJ2-1; 9 bases are shared with TRBD2. Losses at the gene ends were 2 bases for V and 8 bases for J; bases not matched to a gene: 4. The CDR3 runs 14 residues. The germline CDR1 and CDR2 sequences are SGHAT and FQNNGV. The chain's CDR3 is CASSLLAGVDEQFF. The CDR3 DNA sequence: TGTGCCAGCAGCTTATTAGCGGGAGTTGATGAGCAGTTCTTC.

This rearrangement joins TRBV2 to TRBJ2-3; D may be TRBD2 (5 bases). CDR1 SNHLY and CDR2 FYNNEI come from the germline V gene. With 6 bases removed from V and 5 bases from J, the gap between germline ends came to 18 bases. The CDR3 runs to 15 residues. This CDR3 reads CASRATDLRVDTQYF. The CDR3 nucleotides read TGTGCCAGCAGAGCTACCGACCTGCGGGTAGATACGCAGTATTTT.

The table lists this clone with a count of one. The CDR3 DNA follows: TGCGCCAGCAGCAGGGAACCGACTAACTATGGCTACACCTTC. Its protein is CASSREPTNYGYTF. The rearrangement uses TRBV5-1 and TRBJ1-2; the D is unclear. The CDR3 length is 14 residues. Trimming stripped 4 bases from V and 0 bases from J, with 10 bases between. Germline loops: CDR1 SGHRS, CDR2 YFSETQ. Together with reference TRBV5-1 and TRBJ1-2, the CDR3 gives the full variable domain: KAGVTQTPRYLIKTRGQQVTLSCSPISGHRSVSWYQQTPGQGLQFLFEYFSETQRNKGNFPGRFSGRQFSNSRSEMNVSTLELGDSALYLCASSREPTNYGYTFGSGTRLTVV.

V and J are TRBV5-1 and TRBJ2-5; no firm D call. The CDR3 is 15 amino acids. The V and J ends lost 3 bases and 4 bases respectively, with 16 bases between them. Germline lookup yields CDR1 SGHRS and CDR2 YFSETQ. The CDR3 DNA sequence: TGCGCCAGCAGCTCCGAGAGTTCCAGGCGAGAGACCCAGTACTTC. Protein product: CASSSESSRRETQYF. The full variable domain, rest sourced from reference TRBV5-1 and TRBJ2-5, is KAGVTQTPRYLIKTRGQQVTLSCSPISGHRSVSWYQQTPGQGLQFLFEYFSETQRNKGNFPGRFSGRQFSNSRSEMNVSTLELGDSALYLCASSSESSRRETQYFGPGTRLLVL.

V is TRBV19 and J is TRBJ1-5; TRBD1 is a possible D gene (5 bases). CDR3 length equals 15 residues. Trimming took 6 bases from V and 3 from J, leaving 15 bases between them. The germline V gene encodes CDR1 LNHDA and CDR2 SQIVND (reference sequence). DNA of the CDR3: TGTGCCAGTAGCAACCGGGACGGTTACAATCAGCCCCAGCATTTT. Translation: CASSNRDGYNQPQHF.

V usage is TRBV5-4 and J usage is TRBJ2-3; 8 bases align to TRBD1. CDR3 length: 15 residues. Per the germline V gene, CDR1 is SGHNT and CDR2 is YYREEE (reference sequence). After removal of 6 bases from V and 4 bases from J, the junction contained 10 bases not matched to a gene. CDR3 protein: CASTARQGTPDTQYF. DNA of the CDR3: TGTGCCAGCACCGCTCGACAGGGGACTCCAGATACGCAGTATTTT.

The chain recombines TRBV19 with TRBJ1-2; a weak D match, TRBD1 (5 bases). The CDR3 length is 15 residues. V was shortened by 7 bases and J by 0 bases, with 15 bases between the two germline ends. The germline V gene has CDR1 LNHDA and CDR2 SQIVND (reference sequence). The CDR3 reads CASTRGERSNYGYTF. DNA of the CDR3: TGTGCCAGTACCAGAGGGGAGCGTTCTAACTATGGCTACACCTTC. The full variable domain, rest sourced from reference TRBV19 and TRBJ1-2, is DGGITQSPKYLFRKEGQNVTLSCEQNLNHDAMYWYRQDPGQGLRLIYYSQIVNDFQKGDIAEGYSVSREKKESFPLTVTSAQKNPTAFYLCASTRGERSNYGYTFGSGTRLTVV.

The J gene is TRBJ2-1, the V gene TRBV28; weak D call: TRBD2 (6 bases). CDR3 size: 13 residues. V shed 6 bases and J shed 0 bases, with 6 bases lying between them. Germline CDR1 reads MDHEN; CDR2 reads SYDVKM. The CDR3 here is CASRGGSYNEQFF. In DNA form, the CDR3 reads TGTGCCAGCAGGGGGGGCTCCTACAATGAGCAGTTCTTC.

The gene calls are TRBV27 and TRBJ2-1; 9 bases map to TRBD2. The J segment lost 8 bases and the V segment lost 4 bases, leaving 12 bases of the junction unmatched. The CDR3 is 16 amino acids. Looked up from germline, CDR1 is MNHEY and CDR2 is SMNVEV (reference sequence). The DNA of the CDR3 is TGTGCCAGCAGTTCCCAGTCTAGCGGGGTTGGTTATGAGCAGTTCTTC. This encodes CASSSQSSGVGYEQFF.

The chain recombines TRBV13 with TRBJ1-1, with 7 bases aligning to TRBD1. The CDR3 length is 18 residues. Germline assignment: CDR1 PRHDT and CDR2 FYEKMQ (reference sequence). The V segment lost 1 base and the J segment 1 base; nucleotides outside the gene matches: 12. CDR3 coding DNA: TGTGCCAGCAGCTTAGCTTCGTGGAGGGGGCTTAAGAACACTGAAGCTTTCTTT. This translates into CASSLASWRGLKNTEAFF.

The V and J genes are TRBV2 and TRBJ2-1, with 10 bases fitting TRBD1. Germline-derived CDR1 and CDR2 are SNHLY and FYNNEI. The CDR3 is 15 amino acids. The ends lost 7 bases at V and 3 bases at J; junction bases unmatched: 6. The chain's CDR3 is CASNPGQGRYNEQFF. CDR3 DNA: TGTGCCAGCAACCCGGGACAGGGGCGCTACAATGAGCAGTTCTTC.

The rearrangement uses TRBV11-2 and TRBJ1-4, with 7 bases identical to TRBD1. Per germline, CDR1 SGHAT and CDR2 FQNNGV. V gave up 4 bases and J gave up 6 bases; unmatched junction bases: 11. The CDR3 has 16 residues. The CDR3 DNA follows: TGTGCCAGCAGCTCCCGAGTCCGGGACAGCGATGAAAAACTGTTTTTT. Amino acid sequence: CASSSRVRDSDEKLFF. Complete variable domain (other parts from reference TRBV11-2 and TRBJ1-4): EAGVAQSPRYKIIEKRQSVAFWCNPISGHATLYWYQQILGQGPKLLIQFQNNGVVDDSQLPKDRFSAERLKGVDSTLKIQPAKLEDSAVYLCASSSRVRDSDEKLFFGSGTQLSVL.

Comment on this clone: The junction shows a germline mismatch at one end, possibly a read error. The rearrangement uses TRBV14 and TRBJ2-3; D not certain. The CDR3 is 15 amino acids. CDR1 is SGHDN, CDR2 FVKESK, per germline. The CDR3 is CASSQGNTPTYTQYF. The CDR3 nucleotides read TGTGCCAGCAGCCAGGGTAATACGCCCACATATACGCAGTATTTT. The full variable domain, its missing parts supplied by reference TRBV14 and TRBJ2-3, is EAGVTQFPSHSVIEKGQTVTLRCDPISGHDNLYWYRRVMGKEIKFLLHFVKESKQDESGMPNNRFLAERTGGTYSTLKVQPAELEDSGVYFCASSQGNTPTYTQYFGPGTRLTVL.

The chain is built from TRBV10-3 and TRBJ1-2; 8 nucleotides line up with TRBD1. Germline CDR1 ENHRY, CDR2 SYGVKD. This CDR3 is 18 amino acids long. Germline trimming cut 0 bases from V and 8 bases from J; bases unmatched to any gene: 17. This chain's CDR3 is CAISESRAGGARREGYTF. CDR3 coding DNA: TGTGCCATCAGTGAGTCGAGGGCAGGGGGCGCGAGACGTGAAGGCTACACCTTC.

The genes are TRBV5-1 and TRBJ1-3; 10 bases fit TRBD1. The CDR3 has 19 amino acids. V trimming: 1 base; J trimming: 3 bases; junction bases outside the gene matches: 13. Germline assignment: CDR1 SGHRS and CDR2 YFSETQ. CDR3 sequence reads: CASSLSRKYWDRGGNTIYF. The DNA of the CDR3 is TGCGCCAGCAGCTTGTCCCGAAAATACTGGGACAGGGGTGGAAACACCATATATTTT.

The chain couples TRBV5-1 to TRBJ2-3; 9 bases line up with TRBD1. The CDR3 runs to 15 residues. Germline CDR1 SGHRS, CDR2 YFSETQ. After removal of 4 bases from V and 3 bases from J, the junction contained 6 bases not matched to a gene. CDR3 sequence (DNA): TGCGCCAGCAGCACAATGACAGGGGGGACAGATACGCAGTATTTT. The encoded protein is CASSTMTGGTDTQYF.

The chain recombines TRBV5-1 with TRBJ2-5; 10 bases line up with TRBD2. Germline V gene lookup returns CDR1 SGHRS and CDR2 YFSETQ. The ends lost 0 bases at V and 4 bases at J; junction bases unmatched: 6. This CDR3 spans 16 amino acids. The chain's CDR3 is CASSLGGSGRRETQYF. CDR3 nucleotides: TGCGCCAGCAGCTTGGGGGGTAGCGGGAGGAGAGAGACCCAGTACTTC. Full variable domain (missing parts from reference TRBV5-1 and TRBJ2-5): KAGVTQTPRYLIKTRGQQVTLSCSPISGHRSVSWYQQTPGQGLQFLFEYFSETQRNKGNFPGRFSGRQFSNSRSEMNVSTLELGDSALYLCASSLGGSGRRETQYFGPGTRLLVL.